What follows are 25 T cell receptor beta chains derived from one specimen sequenced in a study of T cell responses to AZD1222 COVID-19 vaccine. Assay: immunoSEQ multiplex PCR; the TCRdb copy retains only in-frame clones and omits some. Counted here are around 130,000 clones, approximately 85% occurring once; the ten biggest clones make up approximately 8.5%. This sample comprised peripheral blood, obtained on day 0 of AZD1222 vaccination. Receptor source: an adult in good health.

V gene TRBV29-1 combines with J gene TRBJ1-2; D not certain. The ends were cut back, 5 bases at V and 10 bases at J, with 17 bases in the middle. The germline CDR1 and CDR2 sequences are SQVTM and ANQGSEA. The CDR3 is 12 residues long. The CDR3 sequence is CSVWEGGGFYTF. The CDR3 DNA is TGCAGCGTTTGGGAGGGTGGAGGTTTCTACACCTTC.

The chain links TRBV3-1 (or the pseudogene TRBV3-2) to TRBJ2-7; 9 positions agree with TRBD2. The germline CDR1 and CDR2 sequences are LGHDT and YNNKEL (reference sequence). J gave up 0 bases and V 4 bases, and 7 bases lay outside the gene matches. The CDR3 runs 16 residues. The CDR3 sequence: CASSLAGERGSYEQYF. The CDR3 nucleotides are TGTGCCAGCAGCCTAGCGGGGGAAAGAGGCTCCTACGAGCAGTACTTC.

V gene TRBV7-2 combines with J gene TRBJ1-2; D ambiguous. Germline assignment: CDR1 SGHTA and CDR2 FQGNSA. The CDR3 is made up of 14 amino acids. Between the trimmed V and J ends, which lost 2 bases and 6 bases, there was a span of 13 bases. For the CDR3, the DNA is TGTGCCAGCAGCTTATCCTCCGACCAACATGGCTACACCTTC. Its protein product is CASSLSSDQHGYTF.

The DNA for the CDR3 is TGTGCCAGCAGCTTGGAGCAAGGGGGCGCTAATTTCGAAGCTTTCTTT. This translates into CASSLEQGGANFEAFF. V gene TRBV13 combines with J gene TRBJ1-1; 7 nucleotides align to TRBD1. V gave up 3 bases and J gave up 8 bases; unmatched junction bases: 15. Germline-derived CDR1 and CDR2 are PRHDT and FYEKMQ (reference sequence). The CDR3 length is 16 residues.

The chain employs TRBV18 and TRBJ1-1; the match to TRBD1 covers 7 bases. CDR1 KGHSH and CDR2 LQKENI come from the germline V gene. V lost 3 bases to trimming and J lost 3 bases; unmatched junction nucleotides: 7. The length of the CDR3 is 15 residues. For the CDR3, the DNA is TGTGCCAGCTCACCGGCGGCAGGGGGAGACACTGAAGCTTTCTTT. Translation: CASSPAAGGDTEAFF. The full variable domain, rest sourced from reference TRBV18 and TRBJ1-1, is NAGVMQNPRHLVRRRGQEARLRCSPMKGHSHVYWYRQLPEEGLKFMVYLQKENIIDESGMPKERFSAEFPKEGPSILRIQQVVRGDSAAYFCASSPAAGGDTEAFFGQGTRLTVV.

This chain uses TRBV11-2 with TRBJ1-2; the D gene is possibly TRBD1 (5 bases). V lost 4 bases and J 11 bases, leaving 17 bases between the germline ends. CDR1 SGHAT and CDR2 FQNNGV come from the germline V gene. This CDR3 region has 13 residues. CDR3 loop: CASSSPRDRRYTF. The CDR3 DNA reads TGTGCCAGCAGCTCGCCCCGAGACAGAAGATACACCTTC.

The chain couples TRBV6-2 or TRBV6-3 to TRBJ1-5; TRBD1 agrees at 11 bases. Germline values: CDR1 MNHEY, CDR2 SVGEGT. This CDR3 has 16 residues. After removal of 5 bases from V and 1 base from J, the junction contained 4 bases not matched to a gene. The CDR3 DNA reads TGTGCCAGCAGTACTGGGACAGGGGGGAGCAATCAGCCCCAGCATTTT. It yields the protein CASSTGTGGSNQPQHF.

V and J are TRBV4-3 and TRBJ2-7; 10 bases line up with TRBD2. Germline V lookup: CDR1 LGHNA, CDR2 YSLEER. This CDR3 is built from 15 residues. Trimming took 2 bases from V and 0 from J; bases not matched to a gene: 1. The chain's CDR3 is CASSQLAGVSYEQYF. CDR3 nucleotides: TGCGCCAGCAGCCAACTAGCGGGGGTCTCCTACGAGCAGTACTTC.

This clone was recorded once. The chain joins TRBV5-1 to TRBJ1-1; D remains unclear. The CDR3 extends over 14 amino acids. The ends were cut back, 1 base at V and 1 base at J, with 8 bases in the middle. Looked up from germline, CDR1 is SGHRS and CDR2 is YFSETQ. DNA of the CDR3: TGCGCCAGCAGCTTGAGGCAGCAGAACACTGAAGCTTTCTTT. This translates into CASSLRQQNTEAFF.

This chain connects TRBV5-8 to TRBJ1-1, with a tentative D call TRBD1 (6 bases). The CDR3 loop spans 16 amino acids. V dropped 4 bases and J dropped 2 bases, with 18 bases sitting between them. Germline-derived CDR1 and CDR2 are SGHTS and YDEGEE. The CDR3 nucleotides are TGTGCCAGCAGCATTGGATCGGTCAGGGGCAACACTGAAGCTTTCTTT. It is translated as CASSIGSVRGNTEAFF. Together with reference TRBV5-8 and TRBJ1-1, the CDR3 gives the full variable domain: EAGVTQSPTHLIKTRGQQATLRCSPISGHTSVYWYQQALGLGLQFLLWYDEGEERNRGNFPPRFSGRQFPNYSSELNVNALELEDSALYLCASSIGSVRGNTEAFFGQGTRLTVV.

The chain has TRBV28 and TRBJ2-7; 11 bases are a match to TRBD1. The CDR3 is 15 amino acids. Germline V lookup: CDR1 MDHEN, CDR2 SYDVKM. Trimming removed 6 bases from V and 2 bases from J; junction bases left unmatched: 6. The CDR3, as DNA: TGTGCCAGCAGCCGCGGGACAGGGGGGACCTACGAGCAGTACTTC. The encoded protein is CASSRGTGGTYEQYF.

The rearrangement uses TRBV2 and TRBJ1-2; D unresolved. CDR1 is SNHLY and CDR2 is FYNNEI in the germline V gene. V was clipped by 7 bases and J by 6 bases, with 0 bases between them. CDR3 length: 8 residues. The CDR3 DNA sequence: TGTGCCAGCAATGGCTACACCTTC. It yields the protein CASNGYTF. Supplemented by reference TRBV2 and TRBJ1-2, the full variable domain reads EPEVTQTPSHQVTQMGQEVILRCVPISNHLYFYWYRQILGQKVEFLVSFYNNEISEKSEIFDDQFSVERPDGSNFTLKIRSTKLEDSAMYFCASNGYTFGSGTRLTVV.

V and J are TRBV28 and TRBJ1-2; D unclear. The CDR3 has 15 amino acids. V shed 7 bases and J shed 0 bases, with 15 bases lying between them. CDR1 MDHEN and CDR2 SYDVKM come from the germline V gene. CDR3 amino acids: CASKSAPKANYGYTF. As DNA, the CDR3 is TGTGCCAGCAAATCCGCACCTAAAGCTAACTATGGCTACACCTTC.

The chain combines TRBV14 with TRBJ2-3; D uncertain. V was pared by 1 base and J by 1 base, with 6 bases between. Germline V gene data show CDR1 as SGHDN and CDR2 as FVKESK. This CDR3 region has 14 residues. The CDR3 DNA is TGTGCCAGCAGCCAAGCGGATCGCACAGATACGCAGTATTTT. As protein: CASSQADRTDTQYF.

V is TRBV6-2 or TRBV6-3 and J is TRBJ1-5; no clear D gene. There are 13 residues in the CDR3. Per the germline V gene, CDR1 is MNHEY and CDR2 is SVGEGT. V was pared by 5 bases and J by 0 bases, with 5 bases between. The DNA of the CDR3 is TGTGCCAGCAGTGCGGATAGCAATCAGCCCCAGCATTTT. It specifies CASSADSNQPQHF.

V gene TRBV15 combines with J gene TRBJ2-3; tentative D call: TRBD2 (7 bases). From germline, CDR1 is LNHNV and CDR2 YYDKDF (reference sequence). The CDR3 runs to 18 residues. Between the trimmed V and J ends, which lost 0 bases and 5 bases, there was a span of 21 bases. CDR3 DNA sequence: TGTGCCACCAGCAGAGATGACTACCTAGGGGGGGCGAGAGATACGCAGTATTTT. Protein sequence: CATSRDDYLGGARDTQYF.

The V gene is TRBV6-5, the J gene TRBJ2-7, with D unresolved. The ends were cut back, 10 bases at V and 6 bases at J, with 22 bases in the middle. Germline V CDR1 and CDR2: MNHEY, SVGAGI. This CDR3 is 14 amino acids long. DNA for the CDR3: TGTGCCACTATACCGGACCTGATAACCCCCGAGCAGTACTTC. It codes for CATIPDLITPEQYF.

This rearrangement joins TRBV9 to TRBJ1-5; a possible D gene is TRBD1 (6 bases). There are 13 residues in the CDR3. Germline loops: CDR1 SGDLS, CDR2 YYNGEE. V lost 4 bases and J lost 7, with 12 bases in between. The CDR3 loop reads CASSPGRGQPQHF. In DNA, the CDR3 is TGTGCCAGCAGCCCAGGAAGGGGGCAGCCCCAGCATTTT. The variable domain in full, completed from reference TRBV9 and TRBJ1-5, reads DSGVTQTPKHLITATGQRVTLRCSPRSGDLSVYWYQQSLDQGLQFLIQYYNGEERAKGNILERFSAQQFPDLHSELNLSSLELGDSALYFCASSPGRGQPQHFGDGTRLSIL.

This clone occurred a few times. The J gene is TRBJ1-5, the V gene TRBV30; D possibly corresponds to TRBD1 (6 bases). CDR3 length: 13 residues. Per the germline V gene, CDR1 is GTSNPN and CDR2 is SVGIG (reference sequence). V lost 0 bases and J 8 bases, leaving 11 bases between the germline ends. CDR3 residues: CAWSVGGGKPQHF. Here the CDR3 DNA reads TGTGCCTGGAGTGTAGGGGGGGGTAAGCCCCAGCATTTT.

The chain links TRBV24-1 to TRBJ2-1, with D unresolved. CDR1 and CDR2 from the germline V gene are KGHDR and SFDVKD. Trimming took off 3 bases at V and 3 bases at J, with 11 bases between the two ends. The CDR3 sequence is 15 residues long. The CDR3: CATSDAQSVYNEQFF. The CDR3 DNA is TGTGCCACCAGTGATGCGCAGTCCGTCTACAATGAGCAGTTCTTC.

The chain combines TRBV7-8 with TRBJ2-7, with 9 bases aligning to TRBD1. V lost 1 base to trimming and J lost 5 bases; unmatched junction nucleotides: 3. The germline V gene has CDR1 SGHVS and CDR2 FQNEAQ. This CDR3 has 14 amino acids. This chain's CDR3 is CASSLGQGGNEQYF. The CDR3 DNA follows: TGTGCCAGCAGCTTAGGACAGGGGGGTAACGAGCAGTACTTC.

This clone was seen a single time. V gene TRBV3-1 (or the pseudogene TRBV3-2) combines with J gene TRBJ2-5; 10 bases line up with TRBD2. The CDR3 covers 16 residues. Germline CDR1 LGHDT, CDR2 YNNKEL (reference sequence). The trim removed 0 bases at V and 5 bases at J, leaving 6 bases unmatched. The CDR3 DNA follows: TGTGCCAGCAGCCAAGACTCTAGCGGGAGAAGGGAGACCCAGTACTTC. This translates into CASSQDSSGRRETQYF.

This rearrangement joins TRBV9 to TRBJ2-7; D assignment may be TRBD1 or TRBD2 (5 bases each). CDR3 length: 18 amino acids. Trimming shortened V by 2 bases and J by 7 bases, and 28 bases separated the two germline ends. Germline assignment: CDR1 SGDLS and CDR2 YYNGEE. The DNA for the CDR3 is TGTGCCAGCAGCGTGGACGGACGTAGCGATTGGACGAAGGGGGAGCAGTACTTC. Translated: CASSVDGRSDWTKGEQYF. The full variable domain, rest sourced from reference TRBV9 and TRBJ2-7, is DSGVTQTPKHLITATGQRVTLRCSPRSGDLSVYWYQQSLDQGLQFLIQYYNGEERAKGNILERFSAQQFPDLHSELNLSSLELGDSALYFCASSVDGRSDWTKGEQYFGPGTRLTVT.

The CDR3 sequence: CASSSSQQVAVTEAFF. The DNA of the CDR3 is TGTGCCAGCAGCTCTTCCCAACAGGTGGCGGTCACTGAAGCTTTCTTT. This chain connects TRBV5-4 to TRBJ1-1, with D possibly TRBD1 on 5 matching bases. The ends were cut back, 3 bases at V and 4 bases at J, with 19 bases in the middle. Germline V gene data show CDR1 as SGHNT and CDR2 as YYREEE (reference sequence). This CDR3 region has 16 residues.

This rearrangement joins TRBV10-3 to TRBJ2-3; 13 bases map to TRBD2. The CDR3 consists of 15 residues. The germline V gene has CDR1 ENHRY and CDR2 SYGVKD. V trimming: 6 bases; J trimming: 1 base; junction bases outside the gene matches: 1. The CDR3 nucleotides read TGTGCCATCAGCGGACTAGCGGGAGGCACAGATACGCAGTATTTT. This translates into CAISGLAGGTDTQYF.